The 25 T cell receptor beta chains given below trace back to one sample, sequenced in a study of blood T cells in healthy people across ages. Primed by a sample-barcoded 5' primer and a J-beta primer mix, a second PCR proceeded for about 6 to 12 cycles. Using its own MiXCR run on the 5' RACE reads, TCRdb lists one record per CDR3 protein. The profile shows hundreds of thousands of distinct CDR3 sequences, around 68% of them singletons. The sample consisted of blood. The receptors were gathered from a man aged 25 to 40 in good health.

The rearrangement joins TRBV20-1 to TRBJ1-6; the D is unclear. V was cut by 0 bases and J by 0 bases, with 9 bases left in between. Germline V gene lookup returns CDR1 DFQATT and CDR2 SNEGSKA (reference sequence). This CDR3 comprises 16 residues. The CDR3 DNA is TGCAGTGCTAGAGATAGTACGAGCTCCTATAATTCACCCCTCCACTTT. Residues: CSARDSTSSYNSPLHF.

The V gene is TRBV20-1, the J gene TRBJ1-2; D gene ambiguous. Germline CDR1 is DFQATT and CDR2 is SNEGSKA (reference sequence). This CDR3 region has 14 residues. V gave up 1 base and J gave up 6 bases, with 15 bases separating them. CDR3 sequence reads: CSARVPGGSDGYTF. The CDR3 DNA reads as TGCAGTGCTAGAGTTCCCGGAGGGTCGGATGGCTACACCTTC.

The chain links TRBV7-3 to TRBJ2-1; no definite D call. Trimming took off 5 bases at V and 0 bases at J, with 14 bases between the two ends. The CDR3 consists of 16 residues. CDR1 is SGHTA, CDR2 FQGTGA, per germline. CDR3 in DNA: TGTGCCAGCAGCCCAAGGGCAGGAGACTCCTACAATGAGCAGTTCTTC. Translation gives CASSPRAGDSYNEQFF.

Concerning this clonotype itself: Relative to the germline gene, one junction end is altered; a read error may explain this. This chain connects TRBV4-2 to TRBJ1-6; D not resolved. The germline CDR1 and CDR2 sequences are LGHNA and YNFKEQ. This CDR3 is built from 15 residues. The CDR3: CASSQVGVQNSPPHF. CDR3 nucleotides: TGTGCCAGCAGCCAAGTCGGGGTCCAGAATTCACCCCCCCACTTT.

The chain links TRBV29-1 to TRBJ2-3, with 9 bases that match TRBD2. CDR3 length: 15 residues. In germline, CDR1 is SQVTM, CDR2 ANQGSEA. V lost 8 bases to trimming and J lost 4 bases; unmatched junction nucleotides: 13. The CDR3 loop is CSFRLRAGGPDTQYF. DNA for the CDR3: TGCAGCTTCCGATTAAGAGCGGGGGGACCAGATACGCAGTATTTT.

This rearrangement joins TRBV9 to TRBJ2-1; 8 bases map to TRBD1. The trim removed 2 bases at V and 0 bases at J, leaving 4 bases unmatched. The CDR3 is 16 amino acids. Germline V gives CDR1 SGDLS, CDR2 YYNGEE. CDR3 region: CASSVRTGSSYNEQFF. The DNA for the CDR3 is TGTGCCAGCAGCGTGCGGACAGGGAGCTCCTACAATGAGCAGTTCTTC.

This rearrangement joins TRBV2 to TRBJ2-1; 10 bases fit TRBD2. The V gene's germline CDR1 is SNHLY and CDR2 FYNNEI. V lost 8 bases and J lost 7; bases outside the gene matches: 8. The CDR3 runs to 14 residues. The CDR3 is CASPAGGARNEQFF. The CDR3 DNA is TGTGCCAGCCCAGCGGGGGGGGCTCGGAATGAGCAGTTCTTC.

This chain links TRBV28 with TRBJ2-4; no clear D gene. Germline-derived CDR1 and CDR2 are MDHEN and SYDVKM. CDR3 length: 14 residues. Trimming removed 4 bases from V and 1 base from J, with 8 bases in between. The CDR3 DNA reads TGTGCCAGCAGTTCTGGGTTGGCCAAAAACATTCAGTACTTC. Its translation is CASSSGLAKNIQYF. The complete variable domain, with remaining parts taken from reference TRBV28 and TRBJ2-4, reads DVKVTQSSRYLVKRTGEKVFLECVQDMDHENMFWYRQDPGLGLRLIYFSYDVKMKEKGDIPEGYSVSREKKERFSLILESASTNQTSMYLCASSSGLAKNIQYFGAGTRLSVL.

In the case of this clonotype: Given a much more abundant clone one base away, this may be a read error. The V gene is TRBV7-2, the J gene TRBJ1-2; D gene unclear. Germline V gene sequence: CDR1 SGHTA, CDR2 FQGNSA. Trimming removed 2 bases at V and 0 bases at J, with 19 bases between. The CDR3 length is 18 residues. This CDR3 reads CASSLKVPHPYTNYGYTF. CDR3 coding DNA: TGTGCCAGCAGCTTAAAGGTGCCTCATCCCTACACTAACTATGGCTACACCTTC.

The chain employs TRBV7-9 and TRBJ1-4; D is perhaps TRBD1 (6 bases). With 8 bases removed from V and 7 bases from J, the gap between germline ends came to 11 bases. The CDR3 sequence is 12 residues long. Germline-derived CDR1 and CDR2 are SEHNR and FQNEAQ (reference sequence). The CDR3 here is CASAGVGEKLFF. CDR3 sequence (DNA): TGTGCCAGCGCAGGGGTTGGTGAAAAACTGTTTTTT. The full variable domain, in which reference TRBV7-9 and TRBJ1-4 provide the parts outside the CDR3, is DTGVSQNPRHKITKRGQNVTFRCDPISEHNRLYWYRQTLGQGPEFLTYFQNEAQLEKSRLLSDRFSAERPKGSFSTLEIQRTEQGDSAMYLCASAGVGEKLFFGSGTQLSVL.

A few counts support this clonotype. The CDR3 loop is CAISEEPEVQGAETQYF. CDR3 DNA sequence: TGTGCCATCAGTGAGGAACCAGAAGTACAGGGGGCCGAGACCCAGTACTTC. The J gene is TRBJ2-5, the V gene TRBV10-3, with 9 bases matching TRBD1. The V gene end was trimmed by 2 bases and the J gene end by 5 bases; junction bases not matched to a gene: 12. The CDR3 totals 17 residues. The germline gives CDR1 ENHRY, CDR2 SYGVKD.

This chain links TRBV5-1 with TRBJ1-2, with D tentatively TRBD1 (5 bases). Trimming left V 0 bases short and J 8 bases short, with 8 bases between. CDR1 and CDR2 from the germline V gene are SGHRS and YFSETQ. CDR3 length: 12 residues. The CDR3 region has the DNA TGCGCCAGCAGCTTGGAAGGGGAAGGCTACACCTTC. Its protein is CASSLEGEGYTF.

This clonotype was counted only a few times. CDR3 region: CASSLVGGASSYNEQFF. CDR3 DNA: TGCGCCAGCAGCTTGGTTGGGGGGGCTAGCTCCTACAATGAGCAGTTCTTC. The V call is TRBV5-1, the J call TRBJ2-1; tentative D call: TRBD2 (7 bases). The CDR3 runs to 17 residues. The germline CDR1 and CDR2 sequences are SGHRS and YFSETQ. The ends were cut back, 0 bases at V and 0 bases at J, with 13 bases in the middle.

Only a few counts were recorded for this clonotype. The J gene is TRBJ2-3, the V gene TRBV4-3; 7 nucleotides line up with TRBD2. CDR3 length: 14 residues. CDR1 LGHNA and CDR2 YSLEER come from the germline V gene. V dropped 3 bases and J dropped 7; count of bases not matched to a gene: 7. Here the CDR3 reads CASSHGGGDNTQYF. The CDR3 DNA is TGCGCCAGCAGCCATGGGGGGGGTGATAATACGCAGTATTTT.

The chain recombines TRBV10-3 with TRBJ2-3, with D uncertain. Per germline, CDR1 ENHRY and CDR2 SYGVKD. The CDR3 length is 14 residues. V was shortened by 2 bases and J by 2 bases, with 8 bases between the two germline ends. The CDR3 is CAISERSITDTQYF. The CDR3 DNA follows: TGTGCCATCAGTGAGAGGTCGATCACAGATACGCAGTATTTT.

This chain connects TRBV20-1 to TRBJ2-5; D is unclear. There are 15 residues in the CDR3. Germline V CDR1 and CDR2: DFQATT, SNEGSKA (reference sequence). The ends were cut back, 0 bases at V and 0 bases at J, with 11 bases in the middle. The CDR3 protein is CSARDNRANQETQYF. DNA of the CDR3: TGCAGTGCTAGAGATAATCGGGCCAACCAAGAGACCCAGTACTTC.

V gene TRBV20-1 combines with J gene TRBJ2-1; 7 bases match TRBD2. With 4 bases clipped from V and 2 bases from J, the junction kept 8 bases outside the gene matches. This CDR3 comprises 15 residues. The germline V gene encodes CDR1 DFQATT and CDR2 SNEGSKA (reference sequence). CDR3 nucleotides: TGCAGTGCTACAGCTGGAGGGAGGGCCTACAATGAGCAGTTCTTC. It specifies CSATAGGRAYNEQFF.

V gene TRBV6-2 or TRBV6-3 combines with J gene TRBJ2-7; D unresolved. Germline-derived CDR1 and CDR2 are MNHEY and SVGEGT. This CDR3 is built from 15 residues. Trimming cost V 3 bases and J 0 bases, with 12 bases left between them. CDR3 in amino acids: CASSYGQLISYEQYF. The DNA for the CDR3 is TGTGCCAGCAGTTATGGGCAGCTAATCTCCTACGAGCAGTACTTC.

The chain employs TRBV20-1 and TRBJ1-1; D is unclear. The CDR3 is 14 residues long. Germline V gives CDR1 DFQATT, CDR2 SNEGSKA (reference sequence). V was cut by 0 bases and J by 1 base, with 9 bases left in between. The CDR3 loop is CSARDREGNTEAFF. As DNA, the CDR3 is TGCAGTGCTAGAGATCGGGAAGGGAACACTGAAGCTTTCTTT.

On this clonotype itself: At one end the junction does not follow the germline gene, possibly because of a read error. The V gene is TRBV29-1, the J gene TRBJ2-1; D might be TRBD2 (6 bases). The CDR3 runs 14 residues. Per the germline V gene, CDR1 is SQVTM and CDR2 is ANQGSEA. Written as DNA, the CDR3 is TGCAGCGTTCCCCCGTGGGACTCCAACAATGAGCAGTTCTTC. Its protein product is CSVPPWDSNNEQFF.

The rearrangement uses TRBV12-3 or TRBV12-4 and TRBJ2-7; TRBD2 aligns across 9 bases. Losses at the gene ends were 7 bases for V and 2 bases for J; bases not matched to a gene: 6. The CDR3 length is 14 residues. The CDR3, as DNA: TGTGCCAGCAATCTAGCGGGGCTTACCTACGAGCAGTACTTC. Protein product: CASNLAGLTYEQYF.

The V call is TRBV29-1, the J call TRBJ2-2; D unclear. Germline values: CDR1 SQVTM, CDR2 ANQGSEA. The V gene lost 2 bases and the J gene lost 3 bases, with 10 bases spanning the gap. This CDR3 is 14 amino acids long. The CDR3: CSVERRVDTGELFF. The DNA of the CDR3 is TGCAGCGTTGAACGTAGGGTTGACACCGGGGAGCTGTTTTTT.

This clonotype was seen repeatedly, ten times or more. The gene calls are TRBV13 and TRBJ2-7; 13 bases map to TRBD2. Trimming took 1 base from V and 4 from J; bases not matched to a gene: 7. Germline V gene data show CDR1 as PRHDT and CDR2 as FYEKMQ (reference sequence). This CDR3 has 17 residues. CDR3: CASSLEGLAGQGYEQYF. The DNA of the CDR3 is TGTGCCAGCAGCTTAGAGGGACTAGCGGGGCAGGGTTACGAGCAGTACTTC.

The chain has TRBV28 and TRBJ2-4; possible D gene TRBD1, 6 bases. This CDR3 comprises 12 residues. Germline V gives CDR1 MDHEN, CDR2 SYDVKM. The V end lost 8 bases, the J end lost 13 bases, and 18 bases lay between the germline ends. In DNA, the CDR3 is TGTGCCAGCTGCCAGGACAGCGGTGTGCAGTACTTC. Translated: CASCQDSGVQYF. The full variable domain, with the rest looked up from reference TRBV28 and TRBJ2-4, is DVKVTQSSRYLVKRTGEKVFLECVQDMDHENMFWYRQDPGLGLRLIYFSYDVKMKEKGDIPEGYSVSREKKERFSLILESASTNQTSMYLCASCQDSGVQYFGAGTRLSVL.

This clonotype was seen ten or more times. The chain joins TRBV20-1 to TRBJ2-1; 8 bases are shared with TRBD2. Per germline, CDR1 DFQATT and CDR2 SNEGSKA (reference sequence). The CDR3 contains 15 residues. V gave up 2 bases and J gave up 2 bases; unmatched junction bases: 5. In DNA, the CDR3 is TGCAGTGCTAGACAACTAGCGGCCACCTACAATGAGCAGTTCTTC. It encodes CSARQLAATYNEQFF.